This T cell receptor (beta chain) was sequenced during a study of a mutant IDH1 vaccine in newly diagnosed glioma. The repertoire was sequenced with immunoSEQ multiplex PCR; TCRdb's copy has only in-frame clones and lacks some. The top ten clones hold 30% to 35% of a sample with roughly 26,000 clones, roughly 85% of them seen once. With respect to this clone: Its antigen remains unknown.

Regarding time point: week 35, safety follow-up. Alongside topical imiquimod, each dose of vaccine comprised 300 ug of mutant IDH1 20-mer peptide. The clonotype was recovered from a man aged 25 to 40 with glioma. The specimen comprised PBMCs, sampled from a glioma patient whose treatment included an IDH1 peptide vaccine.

CDR3 in DNA: TGTGCCAGTAGTCAGTGGGACGGGGAGCTGTTTTTT. This gives the protein CASSQWDGELFF. The chain links TRBV19 to TRBJ2-2, with D uncertain. V lost 5 bases and J lost 7, with 8 bases in between. Germline CDR1 LNHDA, CDR2 SQIVND (reference sequence). The CDR3 runs 12 residues. The full variable domain, with the rest looked up from reference TRBV19 and TRBJ2-2, is DGGITQSPKYLFRKEGQNVTLSCEQNLNHDAMYWYRQDPGQGLRLIYYSQIVNDFQKGDIAEGYSVSREKKESFPLTVTSAQKNPTAFYLCASSQWDGELFFGEGSRLTVL.